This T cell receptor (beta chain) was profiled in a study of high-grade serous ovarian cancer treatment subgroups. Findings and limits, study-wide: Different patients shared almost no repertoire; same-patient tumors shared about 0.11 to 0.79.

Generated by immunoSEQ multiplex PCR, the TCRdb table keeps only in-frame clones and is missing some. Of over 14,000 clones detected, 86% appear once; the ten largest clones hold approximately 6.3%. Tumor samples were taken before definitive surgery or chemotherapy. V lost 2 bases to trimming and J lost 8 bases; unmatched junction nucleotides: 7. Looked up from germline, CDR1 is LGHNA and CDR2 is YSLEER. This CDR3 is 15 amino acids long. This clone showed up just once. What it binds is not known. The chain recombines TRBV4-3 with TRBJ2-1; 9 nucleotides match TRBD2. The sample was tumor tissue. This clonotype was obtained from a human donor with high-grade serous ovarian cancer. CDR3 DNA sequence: TGCGCCAGCAGCCAAACCCTTAGCGGGGGCGATGAGCAGTTCTTC. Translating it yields CASSQTLSGGDEQFF.